This T cell receptor beta chain was recovered during a study of blood T cell repertoires in COVID-19. Generated by immunoSEQ multiplex PCR, the TCRdb table keeps only in-frame clones and is missing some. The repertoire holds around 380,000 clones, with over 65% as singletons. This CDR3 has 15 amino acids. Germline-derived CDR1 and CDR2 are SGHRS and YFSETQ. V gave up 2 bases and J gave up 5 bases; unmatched junction bases: 8. Sequenced sample: peripheral blood. The receptor comes from a human donor with acute or convalescent COVID-19. The donor label of this sample is uncertain. This chain connects TRBV5-1 to TRBJ2-5; TRBD1 agrees at 8 bases. The CDR3 spells CASSFSTGGAETQYF. Here the CDR3 DNA reads TGCGCCAGCAGCTTTAGTACAGGGGGTGCCGAGACCCAGTACTTC.